The 5 T cell receptor beta chains below come from one sample, sequenced in a study of T cells after yellow fever vaccination. TCRdb re-called the 5' RACE reads through MiXCR, storing one row per CDR3 protein. The sample consists of 450,000 to 550,000 distinct CDR3 sequences, less than 25% of them appearing once. The sequencing used PBMCs, collected 20 to 25 days after the first yellow fever vaccination. The receptors stem from a man between 18 and 29 years old who received the YFV17D yellow fever vaccine.

This clonotype has a handful of counts. The V call is TRBV5-1, the J call TRBJ1-1; no clear D gene. V was pared by 4 bases and J by 10 bases, with 20 bases between. CDR3 length equals 14 residues. Germline lookup yields CDR1 SGHRS and CDR2 YFSETQ. The CDR3 loop reads CASSLGFGLFRAFF. The CDR3 DNA sequence: TGCGCCAGCAGCCTGGGATTCGGTCTTTTTCGAGCTTTCTTT.

This clonotype occurred a few times. The chain recombines TRBV4-2 with TRBJ2-7, with unresolved D. The CDR3 has 15 residues. Germline V gives CDR1 LGHNA, CDR2 YNFKEQ. V was clipped by 2 bases and J by 3 bases, with 14 bases between them. Here the CDR3 reads CASSQRETAIYEQYF. The CDR3 DNA reads TGTGCCAGCAGCCAACGCGAGACCGCCATCTACGAGCAGTACTTC.

The J gene is TRBJ2-5, the V gene TRBV2; 9 nucleotides match TRBD2. Germline-derived CDR1 and CDR2 are SNHLY and FYNNEI. This CDR3 has 15 residues. The V gene end was trimmed by 7 bases and the J gene end by 1 base; junction bases not matched to a gene: 7. The CDR3 DNA follows: TGTGCCAGCAAAAAGAAGCGGGGGGCCCAAGAGACCCAGTACTTC. Amino acids: CASKKKRGAQETQYF.

The chain couples TRBV5-1 to TRBJ1-5; no firm D call. Trimming left V 2 bases short and J 6 bases short, with 9 bases between. The CDR3 is made up of 13 amino acids. Germline V gene sequence: CDR1 SGHRS, CDR2 YFSETQ. The CDR3 DNA sequence: TGCGCCAGCAGCTTAGATGGAACTCAGCCCCAGCATTTT. As protein: CASSLDGTQPQHF.

A few counts support this clonotype. V and J are TRBV7-9 and TRBJ1-1; D might be TRBD1 (6 bases). V dropped 5 bases and J dropped 1 base, with 14 bases sitting between them. The CDR3 is made up of 15 amino acids. Per the germline V gene, CDR1 is SEHNR and CDR2 is FQNEAQ (reference sequence). The CDR3 DNA sequence: TGTGCCAGCAGCCGAGTTCAGGGGACGAACACTGAAGCTTTCTTT. This translates into CASSRVQGTNTEAFF.